Only one count was recorded for the clone carrying this TCR beta chain. CDR1 SQVTM and CDR2 ANQGSEA come from the germline V gene. Between the trimmed V and J ends, which lost 3 bases and 8 bases, there was a span of 10 bases. This CDR3 spans 11 amino acids. These data originate in a study of T cell changes during pregnancy in multiple sclerosis. Repertoires were generated with immunoSEQ multiplex PCR, while TCRdb's copy carries only in-frame clones and drops some. This table has approximately 70,000 clones, over 80% appearing once. This receptor was taken from a female donor with multiple sclerosis, enrolled in a pregnancy study. V gene TRBV29-1 combines with J gene TRBJ1-2; D is undetermined. The specimen was CD4+ T cells from peripheral blood mononuclear cells, collected before pregnancy. CDR3 loop: CSVEGAAGYTF. The CDR3 DNA is TGCAGCGTTGAGGGAGCAGCAGGCTACACCTTC.